The sequence of this TCR beta chain was determined in a study of cytomegalovirus exposure and HLA in healthy donors. Separate from the roughly 700-subject first cohort was the approximately 130-subject validation cohort, to which the donors belonged. A word on this clone: Antigen: not known.

General observations from the study: Subsequent analysis revealed that first-cohort TCR clusters tended to co-occur in the 110 or so validation repertoires. The study flagged approximately 180 TCR beta chains as cytomegalovirus-associated.

The assay was immunoSEQ multiplex PCR, and TCRdb's table has in-frame clones only and misses some. The sample shows 140,000 or so clones, roughly 90% of them seen only once. The CDR3 sequence is 18 residues long. The chain recombines TRBV21-1 with TRBJ2-7; TRBD2, the D gene given by the table, was not confirmed from the DNA. TRBV21-1 is tagged as a pseudogene. The sequence came from a man aged 18-30 years in good health and CMV-seropositive. The sample taken for sequencing was PBMCs. CDR3 DNA: TGTGCCAGCAGCAAAAAAGTAGCGGGGGAGACTAGCTCCTACGAGCAGTACTTC. It translates to CASSKKVAGETSSYEQYF.